This TCR beta chain comes out of a study of T cell changes during pregnancy in multiple sclerosis. Trimming pared 2 bases from V and 0 bases from J, leaving 5 bases between. CDR3 length equals 14 residues. Germline CDR1 SGDLS, CDR2 YYNGEE. The assay was immunoSEQ multiplex PCR, and TCRdb's table has in-frame clones only and misses some. The data hold roughly 100,000 clones, with roughly nine tenths observed a single time. The material sequenced was peripheral blood, taken after pregnancy. The chain links TRBV9 to TRBJ1-4; tentatively, D is TRBD1 (5 bases). The receptor was isolated from a female donor with multiple sclerosis, enrolled in a pregnancy study. The CDR3 DNA reads TGTGCCAGCAGCGTGGGGCCAACTAATGAAAAACTGTTTTTT. This sequence encodes CASSVGPTNEKLFF.